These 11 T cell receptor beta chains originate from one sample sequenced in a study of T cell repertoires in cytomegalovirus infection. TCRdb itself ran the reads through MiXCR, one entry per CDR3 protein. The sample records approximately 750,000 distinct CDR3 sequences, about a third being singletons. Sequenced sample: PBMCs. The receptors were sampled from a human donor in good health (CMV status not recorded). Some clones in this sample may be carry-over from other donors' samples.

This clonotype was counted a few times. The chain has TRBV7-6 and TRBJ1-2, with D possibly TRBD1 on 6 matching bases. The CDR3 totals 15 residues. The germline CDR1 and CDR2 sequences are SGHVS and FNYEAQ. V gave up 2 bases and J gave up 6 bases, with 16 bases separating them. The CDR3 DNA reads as TGTGCCAGCAGCTTATCACAGGGAAGGGCGGATGGCTACACCTTC. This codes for CASSLSQGRADGYTF.

The CDR3 reads CSARSGLDETQYF. As DNA, the CDR3 is TGCAGTGCTAGGTCGGGACTAGACGAGACCCAGTACTTC. This chain connects TRBV20-1 to TRBJ2-5, with 8 bases identical to TRBD2. The germline V gene encodes CDR1 DFQATT and CDR2 SNEGSKA (reference sequence). V shed 3 bases and J 5 bases; nucleotides not matched to a gene: 5. This CDR3 spans 13 amino acids.

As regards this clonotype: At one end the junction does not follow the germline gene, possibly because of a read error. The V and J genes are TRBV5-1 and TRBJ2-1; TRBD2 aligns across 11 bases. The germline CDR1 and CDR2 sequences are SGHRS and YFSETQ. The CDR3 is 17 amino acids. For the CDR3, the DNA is TGCGCCAGCAGCGGAAGAGTTGGGCTAGCGGGAGGAGGTGAGCAGTCCTTC. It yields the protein CASSGRVGLAGGGEQSF.

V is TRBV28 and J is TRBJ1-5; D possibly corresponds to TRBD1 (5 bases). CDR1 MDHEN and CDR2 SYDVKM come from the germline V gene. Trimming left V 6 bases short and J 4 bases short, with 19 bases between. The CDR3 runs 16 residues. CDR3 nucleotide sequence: TGTGCCAGCAGCTCGAGACTACACGGGGGGAATCAGCCCCAGCATTTT. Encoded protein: CASSSRLHGGNQPQHF.

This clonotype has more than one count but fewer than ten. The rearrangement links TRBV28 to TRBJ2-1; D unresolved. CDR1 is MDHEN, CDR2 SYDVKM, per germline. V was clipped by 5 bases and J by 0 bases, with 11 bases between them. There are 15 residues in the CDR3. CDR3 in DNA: TGTGCCAGCAGTGCCTCTACGGACTCCTACAATGAGCAGTTCTTC. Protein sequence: CASSASTDSYNEQFF.

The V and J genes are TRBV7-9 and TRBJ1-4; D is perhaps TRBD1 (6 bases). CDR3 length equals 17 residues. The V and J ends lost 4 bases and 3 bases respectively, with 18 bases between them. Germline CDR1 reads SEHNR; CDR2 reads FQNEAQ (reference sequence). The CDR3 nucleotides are TGTGCCAGCAGCTACGACAGGCTCCTAGCCTCTAATGAAAAACTGTTTTTT. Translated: CASSYDRLLASNEKLFF.

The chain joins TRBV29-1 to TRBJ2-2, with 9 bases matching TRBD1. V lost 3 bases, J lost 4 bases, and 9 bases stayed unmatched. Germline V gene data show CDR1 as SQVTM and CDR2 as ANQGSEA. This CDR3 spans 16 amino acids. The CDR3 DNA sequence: TGCAGCGTTGACGGCAGCGACAGGGGGGGCACCGGGGAGCTGTTTTTT. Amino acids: CSVDGSDRGGTGELFF.

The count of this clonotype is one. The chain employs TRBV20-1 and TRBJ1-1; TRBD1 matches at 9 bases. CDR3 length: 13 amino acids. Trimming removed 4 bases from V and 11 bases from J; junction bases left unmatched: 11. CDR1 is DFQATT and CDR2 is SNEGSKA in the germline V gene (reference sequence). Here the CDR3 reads CSATTGQGGTAFF. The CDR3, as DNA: TGCAGTGCTACGACGGGACAGGGTGGTACGGCTTTCTTT.

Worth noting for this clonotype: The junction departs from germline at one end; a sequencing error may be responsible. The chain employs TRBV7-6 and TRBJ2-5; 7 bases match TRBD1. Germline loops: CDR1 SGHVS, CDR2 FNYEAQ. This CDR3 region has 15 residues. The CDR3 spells CDSSPETGHQETQYF. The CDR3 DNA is TGTGACAGCAGCCCTGAGACAGGGCACCAAGAGACCCAGTACTTC.

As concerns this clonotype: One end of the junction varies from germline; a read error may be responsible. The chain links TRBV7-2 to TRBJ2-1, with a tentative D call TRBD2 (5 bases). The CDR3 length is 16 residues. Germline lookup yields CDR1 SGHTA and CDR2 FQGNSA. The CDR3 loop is CASTHEEVGSYNEPFF. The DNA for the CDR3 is TGTGCCAGCACCCACGAGGAGGTCGGATCCTACAATGAGCCGTTCTTC.

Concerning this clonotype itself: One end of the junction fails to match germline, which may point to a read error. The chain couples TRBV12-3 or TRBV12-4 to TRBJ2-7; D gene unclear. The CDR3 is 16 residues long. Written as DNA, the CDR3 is TGTGCAAGCAGCCTATTTCAGGTTAAATGGGTCTACGAGCAGTACTTC. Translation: CASSLFQVKWVYEQYF.